This T cell receptor beta chain is drawn from a study of T cells in Graves' hyperthyroidism and ophthalmopathy. The CDR3 length is 14 residues. Germline V gene sequence: CDR1 KGHDR, CDR2 SFDVKD. The V segment lost 9 bases and the J segment 2 bases; nucleotides outside the gene matches: 7. TCR beta CDR3 regions were amplified from RNA transcripts. A set of HTBI primers served as the primers for a first-round RT-PCR of the TCR CDR3. From the multiplex PCR reads, TCRdb called clonotypes with MiXCR, one entry per CDR3 protein. In the table there are around 350,000 distinct CDR3 sequences, approximately 25% of which are singletons. This clonotype was seen a few times.

The sequenced material came from blood. The chain uses TRBV24-1 and TRBJ2-3; 7 bases map to TRBD2. The clonotype comes from a middle-aged man with Graves' hyperthyroidism. CDR3 amino acids: CATEDRGDTDTQYF. The CDR3 region has the DNA TGTGCCACCGAGGATCGGGGGGACACAGATACGCAGTATTTT.